One sample yielded the 30 T cell receptor beta chains listed below, sequenced in a study of Graves' ophthalmopathy and Graves' hyperthyroidism. Beta-chain TCR CDR3 regions were amplified from RNA transcripts. Investigators did first-round RT-PCR with HTBI primers, then second-round multiplex PCR. TCRdb re-called the multiplex PCR reads through MiXCR, storing one row per CDR3 protein. The top ten clones hold 4.5% to 5% of a sample with tens of thousands of distinct CDR3 sequences, 45% to 55% of them seen once. Sequencing was performed on peripheral blood. The receptors originated from an adult woman with Graves' ophthalmopathy.

This clonotype was found once. Given the absence of the conserved phenylalanine or tryptophan at the CDR3 end, a read error is likely. Because the CDR3's place on the DNA is in doubt, the DNA is left out and the CDR3 is given as listed by TCRdb. The CDR3 loop reads CASQWLAG. This chain links TRBV6-1 with TRBJ2-7; TRBD2 is the table's D call and was not checked against the DNA. Germline loops: CDR1 MNHNS, CDR2 SASEGT. The CDR3 contains 8 residues when both ends are counted.

This clonotype was detected many times. This rearrangement joins TRBV5-8 to TRBJ1-1, with D perhaps TRBD1 (6 bases). V was shortened by 4 bases and J by 7 bases, with 23 bases between the two germline ends. Germline V gene data show CDR1 as SGHTS and CDR2 as YDEGEE. There are 16 residues in the CDR3. The CDR3 DNA follows: TGTGCCAGCAGCAATACGAGGTGGCAGGGGATGGGTGAAGCTTTCTTT. Translated, it gives CASSNTRWQGMGEAFF.

The chain couples TRBV2 to TRBJ1-5; D is perhaps TRBD1 (6 bases). The CDR3 runs 15 residues. Germline CDR1 and CDR2: SNHLY and FYNNEI. Between the trimmed V and J ends, which lost 3 bases and 2 bases, there was a span of 11 bases. This chain's CDR3 is CASSDGGVGNQPQHF. The CDR3 region has the DNA TGTGCCAGCAGTGATGGGGGCGTTGGCAATCAGCCCCAGCATTTT.

Turning to this clonotype: Sequence at one end of the junction differs from germline and may be a read error. The chain uses TRBV5-4 and TRBJ2-1, with D maybe TRBD1 (6 bases). In germline, CDR1 is SGHNT, CDR2 YYREEE (reference sequence). The CDR3 runs to 14 residues. The CDR3: CTSSLYRADNEQFF. The CDR3 DNA reads TGTACCAGCAGCCTGTACAGGGCGGACAATGAGCAGTTCTTC.

This clonotype was detected ten times or more. The V call is TRBV28, the J call TRBJ2-7; D not certain. Germline assignment: CDR1 MDHEN and CDR2 SYDVKM. The CDR3 length is 13 residues. V was cut by 2 bases and J by 0 bases, with 5 bases left in between. CDR3 amino acids: CASSLPNSYEQYF. CDR3 in DNA: TGTGCCAGCAGTTTACCGAACTCCTACGAGCAGTACTTC.

This chain uses TRBV29-1 with TRBJ2-7, with TRBD1 matching 10 bases. The V segment lost 8 bases and the J segment 2 bases; nucleotides outside the gene matches: 6. Germline V gene lookup returns CDR1 SQVTM and CDR2 ANQGSEA. This CDR3 has 13 amino acids. The CDR3 loop is CSLPGQGPYEQYF. The CDR3 DNA follows: TGCAGCCTACCGGGACAGGGGCCCTACGAGCAGTACTTC.

The chain uses TRBV3-1 and TRBJ2-3, with D perhaps TRBD1 (6 bases). Germline CDR1 is LGHDT and CDR2 is YNNKEL (reference sequence). This CDR3 contains 15 residues. The germline V and J ends were trimmed by 1 base and 2 bases, with 10 bases remaining between them. CDR3: CASSQVQGITDTQYF. The CDR3 nucleotides are TGTGCCAGCAGCCAAGTACAGGGCATCACAGATACGCAGTATTTT.

In its sample, this clonotype was seen many times. J is TRBJ1-2 and V is TRBV20-1, with D perhaps matching TRBD1 (5 bases). CDR3 length: 14 amino acids. Trimming pared 0 bases from V and 4 bases from J, leaving 12 bases between. CDR1 is DFQATT, CDR2 SNEGSKA, per germline (reference sequence). CDR3 in DNA: TGCAGTGCTAGAGACCGCTCGGGGGGCTATGGCTACACCTTC. It specifies CSARDRSGGYGYTF.

Comment on this clonotype: The CDR3 end shows no conserved phenylalanine or tryptophan, and so a read error is likely. The chain recombines TRBV5-1 with TRBJ2-3, with D uncertain. CDR3 size: 14 residues. Germline V gene data show CDR1 as SGHRS and CDR2 as YFSETQ. CDR3 sequence: CACSLRLVGDTQYL. CDR3 coding DNA: TGCGCCTGCAGCTTGCGGCTAGTAGGAGATACGCAGTATTTG.

This clonotype has ten or more counts. This chain links TRBV14 with TRBJ2-3; D not resolved. The V end lost 0 bases, the J end lost 2 bases, and 3 bases lay between the germline ends. Germline V gene sequence: CDR1 SGHDN, CDR2 FVKESK. This CDR3 has 13 amino acids. The CDR3 region has the DNA TGTGCCAGCAGCCAAGATGACACAGATACGCAGTATTTT. Translated, it gives CASSQDDTDTQYF.

At least ten counts were recorded for this clonotype. The chain has TRBV29-1 and TRBJ1-3; D remains unclear. The CDR3 sequence is 13 residues long. Germline V gene data show CDR1 as SQVTM and CDR2 as ANQGSEA. Deletions cut 3 bases from V and 0 bases from J, with 6 bases between. The CDR3 region is CSVEVSSGNTIYF. CDR3 sequence (DNA): TGCAGCGTTGAGGTTTCCTCTGGAAACACCATATATTTT.

This clonotype was recorded at least ten times. V and J are TRBV28 and TRBJ2-2, with D possibly being TRBD1 (5 bases). CDR3 length equals 13 residues. Germline lookup yields CDR1 MDHEN and CDR2 SYDVKM. The V and J ends lost 6 bases and 5 bases respectively, with 10 bases between them. CDR3 sequence reads: CASRQGRTGELFF. CDR3 nucleotide sequence: TGTGCCAGCAGGCAGGGTCGGACCGGGGAGCTGTTTTTT. Based on the CDR3 plus reference TRBV28 and TRBJ2-2, the full variable domain is DVKVTQSSRYLVKRTGEKVFLECVQDMDHENMFWYRQDPGLGLRLIYFSYDVKMKEKGDIPEGYSVSREKKERFSLILESASTNQTSMYLCASRQGRTGELFFGEGSRLTVL.

This clonotype was counted ten times or more. The gene calls are TRBV7-3 and TRBJ2-3; 14 positions agree with TRBD2. This CDR3 is 14 amino acids long. Germline loops: CDR1 SGHTA, CDR2 FQGTGA. The ends lost 5 bases at V and 12 bases at J; junction bases unmatched: 7. The CDR3 DNA is TGTGCCAGCAGCCCCGGGACTAGCGGGAGCTTTCAGTATTTT. It translates to CASSPGTSGSFQYF.

The sample holds many counts of this clonotype. A much larger clone sits a single nucleotide away, making a read error possible. The V and J genes are TRBV25-1 and TRBJ2-7; possible D gene TRBD2, 5 bases. Germline values: CDR1 MGHDK, CDR2 SYGVNS. Trimming cost V 4 bases and J 6 bases, with 13 bases left between them. There are 13 residues in the CDR3. CDR3 in amino acids: CASSGRSGGEQYF. The CDR3, as DNA: TGTGCCAGCAGTGGCCGAAGCGGCGGCGAGCAGTACTTC.

The chain joins TRBV20-1 to TRBJ1-4, with 11 positions matching TRBD1. V lost 6 bases, J lost 7 bases, and 7 bases stayed unmatched. Germline values: CDR1 DFQATT, CDR2 SNEGSKA (reference sequence). The CDR3 has 14 residues. The CDR3 here is CSAADRGRGEKLFF. DNA for the CDR3: TGCAGTGCGGCGGACAGGGGGCGAGGTGAAAAACTGTTTTTT.

This clonotype was seen repeatedly, ten times or more. The chain joins TRBV4-3 to TRBJ2-7; D call uncertain. In germline, CDR1 is LGHNA, CDR2 YSLEER. The length of the CDR3 is 15 residues. The V gene lost 2 bases and the J gene lost 0 bases, with 11 bases spanning the gap. The DNA for the CDR3 is TGCGCCAGCAGCCAATGGAACCAGGACTCCTACGAGCAGTACTTC. This sequence encodes CASSQWNQDSYEQYF.

Within the sample, this clonotype is medium-sized. This chain uses TRBV20-1 with TRBJ2-7; TRBD1 aligns across 7 bases. V was clipped by 4 bases and J by 7 bases; unmatched bases: 4. CDR1 is DFQATT and CDR2 is SNEGSKA in the germline V gene (reference sequence). This CDR3 region has 11 residues. DNA of the CDR3: TGCAGTGCTACAGGGGGTCGGGAGCAGTACTTC. It codes for CSATGGREQYF.

The rearrangement uses TRBV28 and TRBJ1-2; 8 positions match TRBD1. V lost 6 bases and J lost 4; bases outside the gene matches: 13. From germline, CDR1 is MDHEN and CDR2 SYDVKM. The CDR3 spans 16 residues. The CDR3: CASSPPPDRAAYGYTF. The CDR3 DNA is TGTGCCAGCAGCCCCCCCCCGGACAGGGCAGCCTATGGCTACACCTTC.

Comment on this clonotype: The CDR3 does not close with the conserved phenylalanine or tryptophan, likely indicating a read error. The chain recombines TRBV20-1 with TRBJ1-1; weak D call: TRBD1 (6 bases). The V and J ends lost 6 bases and 5 bases respectively, with 19 bases between them. This CDR3 region has 14 residues. Germline V gene lookup returns CDR1 DFQATT and CDR2 SNEGSKA (reference sequence). The CDR3 DNA sequence: TGCAGTGCCCTTAGGGGGAGCCAGGGGACTGAAGCTTTCTTG. Encoded protein: CSALRGSQGTEAFL.

The chain employs TRBV27 and TRBJ2-1; TRBD2 agrees at 12 bases. V dropped 7 bases and J dropped 8; count of bases not matched to a gene: 9. The CDR3 runs 15 residues. Germline V gene data show CDR1 as MNHEY and CDR2 as SMNVEV (reference sequence). The chain's CDR3 is CASMTPTSGSDEQFF. In nucleotides, the CDR3 is TGTGCCAGCATGACACCGACTAGCGGGAGTGATGAGCAGTTCTTC.

This chain joins TRBV5-1 and TRBJ1-1, with D maybe TRBD1 (5 bases). This CDR3 has 13 residues. Germline lookup yields CDR1 SGHRS and CDR2 YFSETQ. V was cut by 1 base and J by 4 bases, with 8 bases left in between. The CDR3 DNA reads as TGCGCCAGCAGCTTGCGGGGGAGCACTGAAGCTTTCTTT. Amino acids: CASSLRGSTEAFF.

This clonotype occurred once. This may arise from a read error, as a much more abundant clone is one base away. The chain combines TRBV7-8 with TRBJ2-3, with TRBD2 matching over 11 bases. Germline V lookup: CDR1 SGHVS, CDR2 FQNEAQ. This CDR3 region has 16 residues. Trimming cost V 5 bases and J 4 bases; bases outside gene matches: 8. CDR3 protein: CASSQDLAGGADTQYF. CDR3 nucleotide sequence: TGTGCCAGCAGCCAAGATCTAGCGGGAGGCGCAGATACGCAGTATTTT. Based on the CDR3 plus reference TRBV7-8 and TRBJ2-3, the full variable domain is GAGVSQSPRYKVAKRGQDVALRCDPISGHVSLFWYQQALGQGPEFLTYFQNEAQLDKSGLPSDRFFAERPEGSVSTLKIQRTQQEDSAVYLCASSQDLAGGADTQYFGPGTRLTVL.

The V gene is TRBV20-1, the J gene TRBJ2-7, with 10 bases aligning to TRBD2. After removal of 3 bases from V and 3 bases from J, the junction contained 2 bases not matched to a gene. CDR3 size: 13 residues. The germline V gene has CDR1 DFQATT and CDR2 SNEGSKA (reference sequence). In nucleotides, the CDR3 is TGCAGTGCTAGCCCTAGCGGGAGCTACGAGCAGTACTTC. Its translation is CSASPSGSYEQYF.

This rearrangement joins TRBV20-1 to TRBJ2-7; 8 bases match TRBD2. The CDR3 has 14 amino acids. The junction had 13 bases not matched to a gene; V was cut back by 5 bases and J by 7 bases. Per the germline V gene, CDR1 is DFQATT and CDR2 is SNEGSKA (reference sequence). The CDR3 nucleotides read TGCAGTGCTTCCGGGACTAGGGACACCGGGGAGCAGTACTTC. Translation: CSASGTRDTGEQYF.

Comments on this clonotype: Compared with germline, one end of the junction differs, possibly owing to a read error. V is TRBV9 and J is TRBJ1-1; D not resolved. CDR1 is SGDLS and CDR2 is YYNGEE in the germline V gene. The length of the CDR3 is 13 residues. CDR3 coding DNA: TGTGCCAGCAGCGTAGGGAGTGGAGCTGATGCTTTCTTT. This encodes CASSVGSGADAFF.

This clonotype has a count of ten or more. V gene TRBV5-1 combines with J gene TRBJ2-2; 8 bases map to TRBD1. With V trimmed by 4 bases and J by 3 bases, 8 bases remained unmatched. Germline CDR1 SGHRS, CDR2 YFSETQ. This CDR3 comprises 16 residues. CDR3 sequence: CASSTGQGSDTGELFF. The CDR3 DNA sequence: TGCGCCAGCAGCACCGGACAGGGTTCTGACACCGGGGAGCTGTTTTTT.

CDR3 amino acids: CASSLGSGNTIYF. For the CDR3, the DNA is TGTGCCAGCAGTTTAGGGTCTGGAAACACCATATATTTT. The V call is TRBV12-3 or TRBV12-4, the J call TRBJ1-3; no clear D gene. Trimming shortened V by 1 base and J by 1 base, and 2 bases separated the two germline ends. This CDR3 has 13 amino acids.

This clonotype was seen at least ten times. The gene calls are TRBV7-2 and TRBJ1-1; D may be TRBD1 (6 bases). The V end lost 1 base, the J end lost 3 bases, and 15 bases lay between the germline ends. The V gene's germline CDR1 is SGHTA and CDR2 FQGNSA. This CDR3 has 16 amino acids. CDR3 sequence reads: CASSLVGGNPDTEAFF. In DNA form, the CDR3 reads TGTGCCAGCAGCTTAGTGGGGGGCAACCCTGACACTGAAGCTTTCTTT.

This clonotype was seen many times. This may come from a read error, since a much larger clone is one base off. The chain carries TRBV6-5 and TRBJ2-7; 7 bases align to TRBD1. J gave up 2 bases and V 10 bases, and 8 bases lay outside the gene matches. Germline V gene sequence: CDR1 MNHEY, CDR2 SVGAGI. The CDR3 sequence is 13 residues long. In DNA form, the CDR3 reads TGTGCCACTAGGGACAGCCGCGCCTACGAGCAGTACTTC. Translation: CATRDSRAYEQYF.

The chain is built from TRBV20-1 and TRBJ1-3; no reliable D call. The germline CDR1 and CDR2 sequences are DFQATT and SNEGSKA (reference sequence). Trimming stripped 5 bases from V and 4 bases from J, with 3 bases between. This CDR3 spans 10 amino acids. The CDR3 sequence is CSASGNTIYF. CDR3 DNA: TGCAGTGCTTCGGGAAACACCATATATTTT.